This TCR beta chain originates from a study of cytomegalovirus exposure and HLA in healthy donors. Study-level results: Both high specificity and high sensitivity reportedly marked the classifier's diagnosis of cytomegalovirus status. A later analysis, which compared TCR beta chains of equal frequency, found the HLA-associated ones more clonally expanded.

A multiplex PCR was run with 60 Vbeta primers and 13 Jbeta primers. The repertoire was sequenced with immunoSEQ multiplex PCR; TCRdb's copy has only in-frame clones and lacks some. The sample lists 140,000 or so clones, less than 90% occurring once. This CDR3 has 14 residues. Trimming cost V 4 bases and J 6 bases, with 12 bases left between them. Concerning this clone: Its antigen is not identified.

The sample taken for sequencing was PBMCs. The receptor comes from a boy aged 2 to 10 in good health and CMV-seronegative. The chain uses TRBV23-1 and TRBJ2-2; no reliable D call. TRBV23-1 is an ORF, with its function uncertain. CDR3 sequence reads: CASSPTPGAGELFF. CDR3 nucleotides: TGCGCCAGCAGTCCTACCCCCGGTGCCGGGGAGCTGTTTTTT.